Described below is a single T cell receptor (beta chain) sequence and its context. The antigen is not known. The CDR3 covers 13 residues. Germline lookup yields CDR1 SEHNR and CDR2 FQNEAQ (reference sequence). Trimming cost V 7 bases and J 9 bases, with 19 bases left between them. Measured with immunoSEQ multiplex PCR; TCRdb has only the in-frame clones, and not every one. The repertoire holds tens of thousands of clones, with around 84% as singletons. These data come from a study of T cell responses to AZD1222 COVID-19 vaccine. Overall study results and limits: White British people made up most donors, females outnumbered males, and clonal diversity was possibly underestimated. The breadth and depth of Spike-specific TCRs increased once two AZD1222 doses had been given. AZD1222 recipients seropositive at baseline numbered only five to seven.

This sequence was found in an adult in good health. The sample in question was peripheral blood, obtained on day 0 of AZD1222 vaccination. The chain uses TRBV7-9 and TRBJ2-7; D is possibly TRBD2 (6 bases). The CDR3 coding sequence is TGTGCCAGCAACTTCGGGGAGGCCCCCCCGCAGTACTTC. This codes for CASNFGEAPPQYF. Full variable domain (outside the CDR3, taken from reference TRBV7-9 and TRBJ2-7): DTGVSQNPRHKITKRGQNVTFRCDPISEHNRLYWYRQTLGQGPEFLTYFQNEAQLEKSRLLSDRFSAERPKGSFSTLEIQRTEQGDSAMYLCASNFGEAPPQYFGPGTRLTVT.